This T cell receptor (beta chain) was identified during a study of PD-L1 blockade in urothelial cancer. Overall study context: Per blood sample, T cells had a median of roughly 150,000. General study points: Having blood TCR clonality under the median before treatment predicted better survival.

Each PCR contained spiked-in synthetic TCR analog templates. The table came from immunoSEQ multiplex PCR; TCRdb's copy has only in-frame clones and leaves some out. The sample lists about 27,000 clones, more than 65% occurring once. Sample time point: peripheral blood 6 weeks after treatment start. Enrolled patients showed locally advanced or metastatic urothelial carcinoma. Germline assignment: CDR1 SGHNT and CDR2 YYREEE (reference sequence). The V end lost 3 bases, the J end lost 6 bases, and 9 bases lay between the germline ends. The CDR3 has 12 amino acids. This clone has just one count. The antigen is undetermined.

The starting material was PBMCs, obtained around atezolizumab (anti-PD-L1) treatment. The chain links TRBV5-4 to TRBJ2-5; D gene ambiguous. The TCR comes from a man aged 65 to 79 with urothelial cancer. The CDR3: CASSYTSQTQYF. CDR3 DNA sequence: TGTGCCAGCAGCTATACCAGTCAGACCCAGTACTTC.